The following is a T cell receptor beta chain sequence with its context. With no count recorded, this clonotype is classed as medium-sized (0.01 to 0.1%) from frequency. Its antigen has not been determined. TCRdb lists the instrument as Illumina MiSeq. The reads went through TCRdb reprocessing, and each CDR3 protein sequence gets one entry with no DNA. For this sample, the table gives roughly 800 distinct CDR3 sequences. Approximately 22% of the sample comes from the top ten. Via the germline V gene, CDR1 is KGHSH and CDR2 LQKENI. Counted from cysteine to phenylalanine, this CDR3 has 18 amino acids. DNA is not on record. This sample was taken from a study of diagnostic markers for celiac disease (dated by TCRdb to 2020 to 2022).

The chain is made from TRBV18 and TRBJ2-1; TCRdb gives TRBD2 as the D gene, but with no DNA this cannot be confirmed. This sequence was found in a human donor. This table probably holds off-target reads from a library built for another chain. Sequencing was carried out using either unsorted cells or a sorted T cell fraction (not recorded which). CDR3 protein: CASSRGPSGGSNYNEQFF.